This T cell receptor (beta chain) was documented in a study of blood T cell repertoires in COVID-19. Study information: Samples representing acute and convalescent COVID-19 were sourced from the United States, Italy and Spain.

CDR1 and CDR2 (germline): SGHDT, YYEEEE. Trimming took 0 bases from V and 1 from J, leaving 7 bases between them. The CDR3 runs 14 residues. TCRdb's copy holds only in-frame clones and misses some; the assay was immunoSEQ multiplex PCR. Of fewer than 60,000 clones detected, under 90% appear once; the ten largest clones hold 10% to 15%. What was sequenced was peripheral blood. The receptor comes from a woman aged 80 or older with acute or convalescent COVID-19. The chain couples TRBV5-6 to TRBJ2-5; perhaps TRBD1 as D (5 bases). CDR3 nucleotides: TGTGCCAGCAGCTTGGGGACACCCCAAGAGACCCAGTACTTC. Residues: CASSLGTPQETQYF.